Sequencing of this TCR beta chain was carried out in a study of blood T cell repertoires in COVID-19 (TCRdb year 2020). Context from the whole study: Samples covering the acute and convalescent phases of COVID-19 were provided by collaborators in the United States, Italy and Spain. The prospective study material was composed of cDNA or gDNA derived from T cells, B-cell-depleted T cells, or PBMCs. Subjects who had been exposed to COVID-19, were actively infected with it, or had recovered from it provided the deeply sampled blood TCRbeta repertoires that made up the dataset. The repertoires were released in a freely available public database meant as a resource for research on the immune response to SARS-CoV-2. Samples came from the ongoing ImmuneRACE study (first 160 participants) plus 1,254 subjects from 6 global collaborators. A de-identified subject ID, COVID-19 status, age in years and sex were almost always included in the sample metadata. Where available, HLA class I and class II types were obtained from metadata supplied by the sample provider rather than from assay-based typing.

TCRbeta CDR3 regions were amplified from genomic DNA using the immunoSEQ Assay, a bias-controlled multiplex PCR. For the original study's pipeline: The number of nucleated cells in each sample was estimated from the amplification of reference gene primers within the assay. To quantify the absolute abundance of each unique TCRbeta CDR3 rearrangement, sequence reads were collapsed and filtered. For each sample, productive Simpson clonality was calculated as the square root of Simpson's diversity index over productive rearrangements. TCRdb obtained this table from immuneACCESS and retained in-frame rearrangements with V and J assigned. These tables miss some clones; where compared with another copy, unresolved V genes account for less than half of the shortfall, and the remainder is unexplained. V and J calls and clone size are those listed in that table; D and trimming were worked out from the DNA. Present in this sample are about 430,000 clones, roughly 88% of which were seen just once. Less than 1.5% of the sample goes to the ten largest clones.

Points on this clone: It has no known antigen specificity. No clone much larger than this one lies a single base away; base qualities are absent.

Enrolling through a virtual design, the prospective study's participants ranged in age from roughly 18 to 90 years and lived across approximately 25 United States geographic areas. In the prospective study, cohorts were assigned on the basis of participant-reported clinical history obtained from a screening survey and a study questionnaire. Exposed participants were defined as having been in contact with someone with a PCR-confirmed or clinician-diagnosed COVID-19 case within 2 weeks of study entry. In the prospective study, mobile phlebotomists collected whole blood, serum and a nasopharyngeal or oropharyngeal swab from each participant. Prospective study participants could optionally give additional blood draws and questionnaires over an approximately two-month period. Before DNA extraction, prospective study blood samples were shipped either frozen or at room temperature. Findings and caveats that apply to the study as a whole: How much clinical and demographic metadata was included differed by source and by participant, and the metadata was provided uncurated.

Per the germline V gene, MDHEN is the CDR1 and SYDVKM is the CDR2. Spanning cysteine to phenylalanine, the CDR3 consists of 13 amino acids. Just CDR3 DNA is preserved here, 39 bases in frame from base 1. At the junction V is shortened by 5 bases and J by 5 bases, with 13 bases in between. The source is a woman in her late teens or twenties who had been exposed to COVID-19. Rearrangement joined TRBV28 to TRBJ2-7, with the D gene too uncertain to name. Sequencing was done on a sample of PBMCs or T cells enriched from blood (not recorded which). CDR3 protein: CASSPSVNDEQYF. The sequenced DNA: TGTGCCAGCAGTCCCTCGGTCAACGACGAGCAGTACTTC. Reference TRBV28 and TRBJ2-7 proteins supply the regions before and after the CDR3; the full variable domain is: DVKVTQSSRYLVKRTGEKVFLECVQDMDHENMFWYRQDPGLGLRLIYFSYDVKMKEKGDIPEGYSVSREKKERFSLILESASTNQTSMYLCASSPSVNDEQYFGPGTRLTVT.